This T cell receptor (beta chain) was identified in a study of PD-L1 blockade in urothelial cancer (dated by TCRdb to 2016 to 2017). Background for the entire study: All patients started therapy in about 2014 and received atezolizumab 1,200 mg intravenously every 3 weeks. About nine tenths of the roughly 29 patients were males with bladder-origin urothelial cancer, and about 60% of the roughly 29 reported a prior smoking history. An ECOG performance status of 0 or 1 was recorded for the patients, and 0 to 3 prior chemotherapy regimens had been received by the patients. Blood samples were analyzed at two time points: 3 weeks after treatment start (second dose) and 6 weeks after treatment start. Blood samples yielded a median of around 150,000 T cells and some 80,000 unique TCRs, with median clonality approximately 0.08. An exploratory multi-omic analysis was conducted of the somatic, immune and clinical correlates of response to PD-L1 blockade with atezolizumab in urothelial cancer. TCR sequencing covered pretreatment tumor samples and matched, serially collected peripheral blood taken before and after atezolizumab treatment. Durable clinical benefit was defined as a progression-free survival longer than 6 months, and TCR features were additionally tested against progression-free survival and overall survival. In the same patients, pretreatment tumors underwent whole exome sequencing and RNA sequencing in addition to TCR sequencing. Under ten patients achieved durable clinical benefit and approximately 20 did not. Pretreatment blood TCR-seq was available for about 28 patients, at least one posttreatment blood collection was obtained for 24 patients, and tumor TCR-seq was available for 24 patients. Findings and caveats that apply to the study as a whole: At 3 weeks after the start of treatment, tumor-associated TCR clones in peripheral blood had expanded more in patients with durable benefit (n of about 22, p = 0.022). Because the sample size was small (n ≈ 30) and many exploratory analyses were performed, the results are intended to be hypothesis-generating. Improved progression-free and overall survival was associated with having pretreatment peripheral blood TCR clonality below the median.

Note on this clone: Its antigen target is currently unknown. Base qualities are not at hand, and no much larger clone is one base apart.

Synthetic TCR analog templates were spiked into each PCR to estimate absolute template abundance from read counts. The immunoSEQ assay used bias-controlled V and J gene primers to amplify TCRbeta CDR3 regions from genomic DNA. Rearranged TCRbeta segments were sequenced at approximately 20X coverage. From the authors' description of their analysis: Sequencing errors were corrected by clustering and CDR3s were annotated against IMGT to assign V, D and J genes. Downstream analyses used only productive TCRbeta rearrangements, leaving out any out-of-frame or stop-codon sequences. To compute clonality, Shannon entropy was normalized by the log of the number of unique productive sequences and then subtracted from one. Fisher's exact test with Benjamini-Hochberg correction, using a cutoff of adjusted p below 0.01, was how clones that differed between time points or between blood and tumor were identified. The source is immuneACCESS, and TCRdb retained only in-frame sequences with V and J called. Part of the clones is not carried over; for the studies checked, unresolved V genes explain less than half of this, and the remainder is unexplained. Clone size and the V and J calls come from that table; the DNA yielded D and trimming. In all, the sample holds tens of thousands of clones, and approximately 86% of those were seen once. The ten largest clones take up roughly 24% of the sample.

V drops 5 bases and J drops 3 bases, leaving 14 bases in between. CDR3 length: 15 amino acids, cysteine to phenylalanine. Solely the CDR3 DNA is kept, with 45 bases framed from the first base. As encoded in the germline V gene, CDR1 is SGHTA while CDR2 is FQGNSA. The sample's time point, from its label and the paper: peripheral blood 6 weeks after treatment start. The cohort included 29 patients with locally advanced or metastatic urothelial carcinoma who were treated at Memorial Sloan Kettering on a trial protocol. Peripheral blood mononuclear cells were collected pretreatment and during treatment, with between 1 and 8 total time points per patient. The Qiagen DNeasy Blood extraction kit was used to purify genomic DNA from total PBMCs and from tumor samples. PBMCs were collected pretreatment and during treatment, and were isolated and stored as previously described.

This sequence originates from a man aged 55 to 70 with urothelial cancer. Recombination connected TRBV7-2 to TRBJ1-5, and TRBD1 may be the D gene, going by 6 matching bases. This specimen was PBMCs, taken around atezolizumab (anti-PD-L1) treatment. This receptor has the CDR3 CASSRGQSTNQPQHF. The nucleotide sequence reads TGTGCCAGCAGCCGGGGACAATCCACCAATCAGCCCCAGCATTTT.